This T cell receptor beta chain was documented in a study of breast tumors, draining lymph nodes, adjacent tissues. The junction had 7 bases not matched to a gene; V was cut back by 6 bases and J by 8 bases. The CDR3 has 14 amino acids. From germline, CDR1 is WSHSY and CDR2 SAAADI. A note on this clonotype: What it binds is unknown.

The lymph nodes were axillary draining lymph nodes from breast cancer patients. Overall study findings and caveats: Compared with basal-like, luminal-like tumors shared significantly more repertoire with nontumor tissue. Most tumor T cells seemingly derive from lymph node, then expand in tumor. Tumor TCR diversity was below lymph nodes but above nontumor tissue. The lymph node origin of tumor T cells was framed as consistent with a hypothesis, not demonstrated.

TCRdb analysed the multiplex PCR reads with MiXCR anew, one entry per CDR3 protein. The table records 200,000 to 300,000 distinct CDR3 sequences, over 25% of them present only once. Source material: axillary lymph node tissue. The sequence was obtained from a female donor with breast cancer. Some clones in this sample may be carry-over from other donors' samples. This chain uses TRBV10-2 with TRBJ1-6; TRBD1 matches at 7 bases. DNA for the CDR3: TGCGCCAGCAGCCCCGGACAGGAGGATTCACCCCTCCACTTT. Translating it yields CASSPGQEDSPLHF.